This T cell receptor (beta chain) was captured in a study of identifying expanded T cells in peripheral blood. Sequencing was performed with immunoSEQ multiplex PCR; in TCRdb, only in-frame clones are kept and a portion is missing. This sample has about 78,000 clones, with almost 85% found just once. V lost 0 bases, J lost 4 bases, and 9 bases stayed unmatched. Germline V CDR1 and CDR2: SEHNR, FQNEAQ (reference sequence). The CDR3 runs 19 residues. The chain combines TRBV7-9 with TRBJ2-2, with 12 bases identical to TRBD1. Sequencing was carried out using blood. This TCR was recovered from a person aged 18-70 years in good health. CDR3 sequence: CASSLASWDRGRFTGELFF. Written as DNA, the CDR3 is TGTGCCAGCAGCTTAGCGTCGTGGGACAGGGGGCGTTTCACCGGGGAGCTGTTTTTT.